This T cell receptor beta chain was identified during a study of T cell repertoires in cytomegalovirus infection. This clonotype was recorded a few times. This CDR3 is 15 amino acids long. Trimming pared 0 bases from V and 3 bases from J, leaving 11 bases between. From germline, CDR1 is SGHRS and CDR2 YFSETQ. TCRdb re-derived calls from the reads in MiXCR, one entry per CDR3 protein. This table holds around 180,000 distinct CDR3 sequences, 25% to 30% found once. Sequenced input: PBMCs. This receptor was taken from a human donor in good health (CMV status not recorded). Some clones in this sample may be carry-over from other donors' samples. This chain uses TRBV5-1 with TRBJ2-3; a possible D gene is TRBD1 (6 bases). Here the CDR3 reads CASSLEGVRTDTQYF. CDR3 coding DNA: TGCGCCAGCAGCTTGGAGGGGGTTAGGACAGATACGCAGTATTTT.